This T cell receptor beta chain originates from a study of blood T cell repertoires in COVID-19 (dated by TCRdb to the early 2020s). For context, the study as a whole: Samples from collaborators originated in the United States, Italy and Spain and spanned both the acute and convalescent phases of COVID-19. Samples came from the ongoing ImmuneRACE study (first 160 participants) plus 1,254 subjects from 6 global collaborators. A de-identified subject ID, COVID-19 status, age in years and sex were almost always included in the sample metadata. The repertoires were released in a freely available public database meant as a resource for research on the immune response to SARS-CoV-2. Where available, HLA class I and class II types were obtained from metadata supplied by the sample provider rather than from assay-based typing. Deeply sampled blood TCRbeta repertoires from subjects exposed to, actively infected with, or recovered from COVID-19 were included in the dataset. The material from the prospective study consisted of cDNA or gDNA derived from T cells, B-cell-depleted T cells, or PBMCs. What the work shows at the level of the full study, not this receptor alone: How much clinical and demographic metadata was included differed by source and by participant, and the metadata was provided uncurated.

TCRbeta CDR3 regions were amplified from genomic DNA by means of the immunoSEQ Assay, a bias-controlled multiplex PCR. Turning to the authors' computational methods: The number of nucleated cells in each sample was estimated from the amplification of reference gene primers within the assay. Sequence reads were collapsed and filtered to measure the absolute abundance of every unique TCRbeta CDR3 rearrangement. For each sample, productive Simpson clonality was calculated as the square root of Simpson's diversity index over productive rearrangements. TCRdb carries this immuneACCESS record with in-frame sequences only. Its versions omit some clonotypes, under half of them owing to an unresolved V gene in the studies checked, with the rest unexplained. V and J calls and clone size follow that table, whereas D and trimming were derived from the DNA. The sample has around 72,000 clones on record, roughly 85% of them singletons. 1.8% of the sample rests with the top ten.

For this clone: Its antigen has not been determined. It has no much larger one-base neighbor in the sample; base qualities were not kept.

Each collaborating institution followed its own protocols to collect whole blood in K2EDTA tubes. For TCRbeta analysis, collaborator samples were shipped as frozen whole blood, as isolated PBMCs, or as DNA extracted from either sample type. There are 14 amino acids in the CDR3, from cysteine to phenylalanine inclusive. Only the CDR3 DNA stays, 42 bases, in frame from base 1. For CDR1 and CDR2, the germline V gene lists MNHEY and SVGAGI. The V end gives up 7 bases and the J end 6 bases, leaving 9 bases in the junction not matched to a gene. This receptor was obtained from a woman aged 60-75 years with acute or convalescent COVID-19. Sequencing was done on a sample of peripheral blood. The sequence is built from TRBV6-5 and TRBJ2-5; TRBD1 lines up with 9 middle nucleotides. The CDR3 reads as follows: CASTNHRGQQTQYF. The bases read TGTGCCAGCACAAACCACAGGGGGCAACAGACCCAGTACTTC.